The present entry profiles one T cell receptor beta chain with its context. The data originate from a study of PD-L1 blockade in urothelial cancer. Each PCR contained spiked-in synthetic TCR analog templates. The protocol was immunoSEQ multiplex PCR, while the TCRdb copy is restricted to in-frame clones and leaves out a portion. The sample records approximately 100,000 clones, about 91% being singletons. The sequencing here drew on PBMCs, taken around atezolizumab (anti-PD-L1) treatment. The TCR comes from an elderly woman with urothelial cancer.

The CDR3 sequence is CASSLVGTGEETQYF. The CDR3 DNA sequence: TGTGCCAGCAGCTTAGTGGGGACAGGGGAAGAGACCCAGTACTTC. The chain recombines TRBV11-3 with TRBJ2-5; the match to TRBD1 covers 10 bases. Losses at the gene ends were 1 base for V and 3 bases for J; bases not matched to a gene: 2. This CDR3 spans 15 amino acids. CDR1 is SGHNT and CDR2 is YENEEA in the germline V gene.